The rows below give T cell receptor beta chains drawn from one sample of a study of blood T cell repertoires in COVID-19. The method was immunoSEQ multiplex PCR; TCRdb's version includes in-frame clones alone and lacks a portion of them. The sample contains some 90,000 clones, 85% to 95% of which appear only once. Sequences were obtained from peripheral blood. Every receptor here comes from a woman in her forties or fifties in a cohort sampled during active COVID-19. Each CDR3 is given with its conserved first and last residue. The D gene is left open where the match is weak. A row's size may be missing; if present it is once, few, many or a size class.

d_call cdr3_length j_call v_call clone_size cdr3_aa cdr3_nt
NA 19 TRBJ2-3 TRBV6-2/TRBV6-3 NA CASSPFGGLRLTGKDTQYF TGTGCCAGCAGTCCCTTTGGGGGACTGCGCTTAACTGGGAAAGATACGCAGTATTTT
NA 13 TRBJ1-1 TRBV7-9 NA CASSLGRNTEAFF TGTGCCAGCAGTCTGGGGCGGAACACTGAAGCTTTCTTT
TRBD1 14 TRBJ1-5 TRBV6-2/TRBV6-3 few CASSLTGGTQPQHF TGTGCCAGCAGCCTAACAGGGGGCACTCAGCCCCAGCATTTT
TRBD1 14 TRBJ1-2 TRBV7-9 NA CASSLVGTGESYTF TGTGCCAGCAGCCTCGTTGGGACAGGAGAATCCTACACCTTC
TRBD1 15 TRBJ2-6 TRBV2 NA CASRQDRAGANVLTF TGTGCCAGCAGACAAGACAGGGCTGGGGCCAACGTCCTGACTTTC
TRBD2 13 TRBJ2-5 TRBV29-1 NA CSVDWTRRETQYF TGCAGCGTTGATTGGACTAGACGGGAGACCCAGTACTTC
NA 15 TRBJ1-1 TRBV6-6 NA CASANRQKLNTEAFF TGTGCCAGCGCAAACCGACAGAAATTGAACACTGAAGCTTTCTTT
NA 15 TRBJ2-3 TRBV5-1 NA CASSLTGGGTDTQYF TGCGCCAGCAGCCTCACAGGGGGGGGCACAGATACGCAGTATTTT
NA 14 TRBJ2-7 TRBV7-8 NA CASSLDVQVREQYF TGTGCCAGCAGCTTAGATGTGCAGGTACGCGAGCAGTACTTC
TRBD2 16 TRBJ2-3 TRBV11-2 NA CASSSGGSGSTDTQYF TGTGCCAGCAGCTCCGGCGGTAGCGGGAGCACAGATACGCAGTATTTT
NA 14 TRBJ1-5 TRBV5-5 NA CASSLEHTNQPQHF TGTGCCAGCAGCTTGGAACACACCAATCAGCCCCAGCATTTT
TRBD1 13 TRBJ1-2 TRBV6-1 NA CASSDRDRGSYTF TGTGCCAGCAGTGACCGGGACAGGGGTAGCTACACCTTC
NA 14 TRBJ1-1 TRBV29-1 NA CSVVVQPGNTEAFF TGCAGCGTTGTAGTGCAGCCGGGGAACACTGAAGCTTTCTTT
NA 14 TRBJ2-3 TRBV24-1 once CATSDSAGTDTQYF TGTGCCACCAGTGACTCTGCGGGGACAGATACGCAGTATTTT